These T cell receptor beta chains were read from a single sample in a study of cytomegalovirus exposure and HLA in healthy donors. TCRdb keeps only in-frame clones here, not all; method: immunoSEQ multiplex PCR. Of about 150,000 clones listed, around 78% are singletons. Material for sequencing was PBMCs. These receptors were collected from a woman aged 45 to 65 in good health and CMV-seropositive. CDR3s include the opening cysteine and the closing phenylalanine or tryptophan. Each record gives: CDR3 protein, CDR3 DNA, J gene, V gene, D gene, clone size. D genes are given only for firm matches. The size field is filled for only some rows; it gives once, few, many or a size class.

cdr3_aa: CASSIGSGYHSGNTIYF
cdr3_nt: TGTGCCAGTAGTATAGGGTCCGGTTATCACTCTGGAAACACCATATATTTT
j_call: TRBJ1-3
v_call: TRBV19
d_call: -
clone_size: few

cdr3_aa: CASSYFTGTSTTGELFF
cdr3_nt: TGTGCCAGCAGCTATTTTACCGGGACTAGTACCACCGGGGAGCTGTTTTTT
j_call: TRBJ2-2
v_call: TRBV7-9
d_call: TRBD2
clone_size: -

cdr3_aa: CASKDRDVYEQYF
cdr3_nt: TGTGCCAGCAAGGACAGGGATGTCTACGAGCAGTACTTC
j_call: TRBJ2-7
v_call: TRBV6-1
d_call: TRBD1
clone_size: -

cdr3_aa: CASSQRPAGSVDTQYF
cdr3_nt: TGCGCCAGCAGCCAAAGGCCAGCGGGTTCTGTAGATACGCAGTATTTT
j_call: TRBJ2-3
v_call: TRBV4-1
d_call: -
clone_size: -

cdr3_aa: CASSPGQWRIETQYF
cdr3_nt: TGTGCCAGCAGTCCTGGACAGTGGCGAATAGAGACCCAGTACTTC
j_call: TRBJ2-5
v_call: TRBV7-6
d_call: -
clone_size: -

cdr3_aa: CASRPGLAGGPEEQYF
cdr3_nt: TGTGCCAGCAGACCAGGACTAGCGGGGGGGCCGGAAGAGCAGTACTTC
j_call: TRBJ2-7
v_call: TRBV6-8
d_call: TRBD2
clone_size: -

cdr3_aa: CATSSRGYSNQPQHF
cdr3_nt: TGTGCCACCAGCAGCAGGGGGTATAGCAATCAGCCCCAGCATTTT
j_call: TRBJ1-5
v_call: TRBV15
d_call: TRBD1
clone_size: -

cdr3_aa: CASSPGLAGGLDPDTQYF
cdr3_nt: TGTGCCAGCTCACCGGGACTAGCGGGGGGCCTGGATCCAGATACGCAGTATTTT
j_call: TRBJ2-3
v_call: TRBV18
d_call: TRBD2
clone_size: once

cdr3_aa: CASSQDIDSHTEAFF
cdr3_nt: TGCGCCAGCAGCCAAGATATTGACAGCCACACTGAAGCTTTCTTT
j_call: TRBJ1-1
v_call: TRBV4-1
d_call: -
clone_size: -

cdr3_aa: CASSTQGALDTQYF
cdr3_nt: TGTGCCAGTAGTACCCAGGGGGCCTTAGATACGCAGTATTTT
j_call: TRBJ2-3
v_call: TRBV19
d_call: TRBD1
clone_size: -

cdr3_aa: CASSMRGGLGNIQYF
cdr3_nt: TGTGCCAGTAGTATGAGGGGGGGGCTCGGGAACATTCAGTACTTC
j_call: TRBJ2-4
v_call: TRBV19
d_call: -
clone_size: once

cdr3_aa: CASRLAGGPHEQYF
cdr3_nt: TGTGCCAGCAGATTAGCGGGGGGGCCTCACGAGCAGTACTTC
j_call: TRBJ2-7
v_call: TRBV6-5
d_call: TRBD2
clone_size: -

cdr3_aa: CASSWGAGPNNEQFF
cdr3_nt: TGCGCCAGCAGCTGGGGAGCGGGGCCGAACAATGAGCAGTTCTTC
j_call: TRBJ2-1
v_call: TRBV5-1
d_call: TRBD2
clone_size: -

cdr3_aa: CAISDLSGSRYEQYF
cdr3_nt: TGTGCCATCAGTGATCTTAGCGGATCCCGCTACGAGCAGTACTTC
j_call: TRBJ2-7
v_call: TRBV10-3
d_call: -
clone_size: once

cdr3_aa: CASSGGTGHYEQYF
cdr3_nt: TGTGCCAGCAGTGGAGGGACAGGGCACTACGAGCAGTACTTC
j_call: TRBJ2-7
v_call: TRBV6-5
d_call: TRBD1
clone_size: -

cdr3_aa: CASSLGDREGGYTF
cdr3_nt: TGTGCCAGCAGCTTAGGGGACAGGGAGGGTGGCTACACCTTC
j_call: TRBJ1-2
v_call: TRBV7-3
d_call: TRBD1
clone_size: -

cdr3_aa: CASKMEAQPQHF
cdr3_nt: TGTGCCAGCAAGATGGAGGCGCAGCCCCAGCATTTT
j_call: TRBJ1-5
v_call: TRBV6-1
d_call: -
clone_size: -

cdr3_aa: CASSVADGTNGYTF
cdr3_nt: TGTGCCAGCAGCGTAGCTGACGGGACTAATGGCTACACCTTC
j_call: TRBJ1-2
v_call: TRBV9
d_call: -
clone_size: few

cdr3_aa: CASSLVGREEGSPLHF
cdr3_nt: TGTGCCAGCAGCTTAGTCGGCAGGGAGGAAGGTTCACCCCTCCACTTT
j_call: TRBJ1-6
v_call: TRBV11-2
d_call: -
clone_size: -

cdr3_aa: CASYDPSGTRHLSGNTIYF
cdr3_nt: TGTGCCAGCTACGACCCATCCGGGACAAGACACCTTTCTGGAAACACCATATATTTT
j_call: TRBJ1-3
v_call: TRBV21-1
d_call: -
clone_size: -

cdr3_aa: CASRGGVGGSYGYTF
cdr3_nt: TGTGCCAGTCGGGGGGGCGTTGGGGGTTCTTATGGCTACACCTTC
j_call: TRBJ1-2
v_call: TRBV19
d_call: -
clone_size: -

cdr3_aa: CASSLAGIVTGELFF
cdr3_nt: TGTGCCAGTAGTCTGGCGGGGATTGTCACCGGGGAGCTGTTTTTT
j_call: TRBJ2-2
v_call: TRBV19
d_call: -
clone_size: -

cdr3_aa: CASSFLLAGGTDTQYF
cdr3_nt: TGTGCCAGCAGTTTTTTACTAGCGGGGGGCACAGATACGCAGTATTTT
j_call: TRBJ2-3
v_call: TRBV27
d_call: TRBD2
clone_size: -

cdr3_aa: CASTLRDRPGYTF
cdr3_nt: TGTGCCAGCACCCTCCGGGACAGACCAGGCTACACCTTC
j_call: TRBJ1-2
v_call: TRBV28
d_call: TRBD1
clone_size: -

cdr3_aa: CASSYRATSTDTQYF
cdr3_nt: TGCGCCAGCAGCTACAGGGCAACTAGCACAGATACGCAGTATTTT
j_call: TRBJ2-3
v_call: TRBV5-1
d_call: -
clone_size: -

cdr3_aa: CASSPETGMIILTYQPQHF
cdr3_nt: TGCGCCAGCAGTCCGGAGACAGGGATGATCATTCTTACCTATCAGCCCCAGCATTTT
j_call: TRBJ1-5
v_call: TRBV23-1
d_call: TRBD1
clone_size: -

cdr3_aa: CASSLGLTVNTEAFF
cdr3_nt: TGTGCCAGCAGCTTGGGTCTCACTGTGAACACTGAAGCTTTCTTT
j_call: TRBJ1-1
v_call: TRBV5-6
d_call: -
clone_size: -

cdr3_aa: CASSPENTDTQYF
cdr3_nt: TGCGCCAGCAGCCCAGAAAACACAGATACGCAGTATTTT
j_call: TRBJ2-3
v_call: TRBV5-1
d_call: -
clone_size: -

cdr3_aa: CASSFVQGNYGYTF
cdr3_nt: TGTGCCAGCAGCTTCGTACAGGGTAACTATGGCTACACCTTC
j_call: TRBJ1-2
v_call: TRBV7-9
d_call: -
clone_size: -

cdr3_aa: CASSPGQSGQPQHF
cdr3_nt: TGTGCCAGCAGTCCCGGACAGAGCGGCCAGCCCCAGCATTTT
j_call: TRBJ1-5
v_call: TRBV2
d_call: -
clone_size: -

cdr3_aa: CASSIRGGGYNEQFF
cdr3_nt: TGTGCCAGTAGTATTCGGGGGGGAGGATACAATGAGCAGTTCTTC
j_call: TRBJ2-1
v_call: TRBV19
d_call: TRBD2
clone_size: -

cdr3_aa: CASSFRTGNYGYTF
cdr3_nt: TGTGCCAGTAGTTTTAGGACAGGGAACTATGGCTACACCTTC
j_call: TRBJ1-2
v_call: TRBV19
d_call: TRBD1
clone_size: -

cdr3_aa: CASSGRENGNTEAFF
cdr3_nt: TGCGCCAGCAGCGGCAGGGAAAATGGGAACACTGAAGCTTTCTTT
j_call: TRBJ1-1
v_call: TRBV5-1
d_call: -
clone_size: -

cdr3_aa: CASTSTGGSSPLHF
cdr3_nt: TGTGCCAGTACCTCAACAGGGGGTAGTTCACCCCTCCACTTT
j_call: TRBJ1-6
v_call: TRBV19
d_call: TRBD1
clone_size: once

cdr3_aa: CASSDESGTGFSGNTIYF
cdr3_nt: TGTGCCAGCAGTGATGAGTCGGGTACAGGGTTCTCTGGAAACACCATATATTTT
j_call: TRBJ1-3
v_call: TRBV25-1
d_call: -
clone_size: few

cdr3_aa: CASRQTGRNSPLHF
cdr3_nt: TGTGCCAGCAGACAGACAGGACGGAATTCACCCCTCCACTTT
j_call: TRBJ1-6
v_call: TRBV6-1
d_call: -
clone_size: -

cdr3_aa: CASSQPGRTEAFF
cdr3_nt: TGTGCCAGTAGTCAGCCAGGGAGGACTGAAGCTTTCTTT
j_call: TRBJ1-1
v_call: TRBV19
d_call: -
clone_size: -

cdr3_aa: CASTGTAGNTIYF
cdr3_nt: TGTGCCAGCACCGGGACAGCTGGAAACACCATATATTTT
j_call: TRBJ1-3
v_call: TRBV6-1
d_call: TRBD1
clone_size: few

cdr3_aa: CASSPGTGEETQYF
cdr3_nt: TGTGCCAGCAGCCCGGGAACAGGGGAAGAGACCCAGTACTTC
j_call: TRBJ2-5
v_call: TRBV7-3
d_call: TRBD1
clone_size: once

cdr3_aa: CASSLVAGAYNEQFF
cdr3_nt: TGTGCCAGCAGCTTAGTGGCGGGGGCCTACAATGAGCAGTTCTTC
j_call: TRBJ2-1
v_call: TRBV7-8
d_call: TRBD2
clone_size: -

cdr3_aa: CASSFGGTYNSPLHF
cdr3_nt: TGTGCCAGCAGCTTTGGGGGCACCTATAATTCACCCCTCCACTTT
j_call: TRBJ1-6
v_call: TRBV13
d_call: -
clone_size: few

cdr3_aa: CASSEQGIDEKLFF
cdr3_nt: TGTGCCAGTAGTGAACAGGGGATTGATGAAAAACTGTTTTTT
j_call: TRBJ1-4
v_call: TRBV19
d_call: TRBD1
clone_size: -

cdr3_aa: CASSPTGYTEAFF
cdr3_nt: TGTGCCAGCAGCCCCACAGGGTACACTGAAGCTTTCTTT
j_call: TRBJ1-1
v_call: TRBV5-6
d_call: -
clone_size: -

cdr3_aa: CASKEAPSRNTQYF
cdr3_nt: TGTGCCAGCAAGGAAGCGCCTAGCAGGAATACGCAGTATTTT
j_call: TRBJ2-3
v_call: TRBV2
d_call: -
clone_size: -

cdr3_aa: CASSSGGNTEAFF
cdr3_nt: TGTGCCAGCAGTTCGGGGGGGAACACTGAAGCTTTCTTT
j_call: TRBJ1-1
v_call: TRBV6-1
d_call: -
clone_size: -

cdr3_aa: CASTGGGSITDTQYF
cdr3_nt: TGTGCCAGCACAGGAGGGGGCTCAATCACAGATACGCAGTATTTT
j_call: TRBJ2-3
v_call: TRBV6-6
d_call: -
clone_size: -

cdr3_aa: CASSQIPGLDTQYF
cdr3_nt: TGCGCCAGCAGCCAAATACCGGGACTCGATACGCAGTATTTT
j_call: TRBJ2-3
v_call: TRBV4-1
d_call: -
clone_size: -

cdr3_aa: CSVVRTGGPANYGYTF
cdr3_nt: TGCAGCGTTGTAAGGACAGGGGGGCCTGCTAACTATGGCTACACCTTC
j_call: TRBJ1-2
v_call: TRBV29-1
d_call: TRBD1
clone_size: -

cdr3_aa: CASSLDYDRVGETQYF
cdr3_nt: TGTGCCAGCAGCTTGGATTACGACAGGGTGGGAGAGACCCAGTACTTC
j_call: TRBJ2-5
v_call: TRBV5-6
d_call: TRBD1
clone_size: -